Below are 28 T cell receptor beta chains sequenced from a single sample in a study of lymphopenia after photon versus proton radiotherapy. The protocol was immunoSEQ multiplex PCR, while the TCRdb copy is restricted to in-frame clones and leaves out a portion. Of roughly 23,000 clones detected, 80% to 95% appear once; the ten largest clones hold around 10%. The material sequenced was peripheral blood, taken from a patient treated with proton-based radiotherapy. The receptors stem from a woman aged 65 to 85 with pancreatic cancer. Some clones in this sample may be carry-over from other donors' samples.

The rearrangement uses TRBV4-3 and TRBJ1-3; D gene ambiguous. Germline V gene sequence: CDR1 LGHNA, CDR2 YSLEER. The V gene lost 0 bases and the J gene lost 0 bases, with 9 bases spanning the gap. The CDR3 length is 16 residues. This CDR3 is CASSQDLQFSGNTIYF. CDR3 nucleotide sequence: TGCGCCAGCAGCCAAGATCTTCAGTTCTCTGGAAACACCATATATTTT.

This clone has more than one count but fewer than ten. The rearrangement joins TRBV5-1 to TRBJ2-5; perhaps D is TRBD1 or TRBD2 (6 bases each). Trimming took off 5 bases at V and 5 bases at J, with 19 bases between the two ends. This CDR3 has 15 amino acids. Germline V gene lookup returns CDR1 SGHRS and CDR2 YFSETQ. The DNA of the CDR3 is TGCGCCAGCAGGAAGACGGGGGCGGATGTCGAGACCCAGTACTTC. It is translated as CASRKTGADVETQYF.

This clone has a single count. The chain couples TRBV28 to TRBJ1-4; D is possibly TRBD1 (6 bases). V gave up 3 bases and J gave up 8 bases, with 13 bases separating them. The CDR3 length is 14 residues. The V gene's germline CDR1 is MDHEN and CDR2 SYDVKM. The CDR3 loop reads CASSLTGAGEKLFF. The CDR3 DNA reads as TGTGCCAGCAGTTTGACGGGGGCTGGGGAAAAACTGTTTTTT.

The gene calls are TRBV15 and TRBJ2-1, with D unclear. Germline V lookup: CDR1 LNHNV, CDR2 YYDKDF (reference sequence). CDR3 size: 13 residues. The germline V and J ends were trimmed by 1 base and 6 bases, with 7 bases remaining between them. Written as DNA, the CDR3 is TGTGCCACCAGCAGAGGACTCGCCAATGAGCAGTTCTTC. Its protein product is CATSRGLANEQFF.

This chain joins TRBV19 and TRBJ2-5; D perhaps matches TRBD1 (5 bases). The germline V gene encodes CDR1 LNHDA and CDR2 SQIVND (reference sequence). The CDR3 is 11 amino acids. V was pared by 9 bases and J by 4 bases, with 9 bases between. CDR3 bases: TGTGCCAGCGGTAGGGGAGAGACCCAGTACTTC. Translation gives CASGRGETQYF.

The chain uses TRBV27 and TRBJ2-3; 13 nucleotides line up with TRBD2. V lost 2 bases, J lost 0 bases, and 8 bases stayed unmatched. Per germline, CDR1 MNHEY and CDR2 SMNVEV (reference sequence). The length of the CDR3 is 19 residues. CDR3: CASSLLGLAGASSTDTQYF. The DNA of the CDR3 is TGTGCCAGCAGTTTACTAGGACTAGCGGGAGCCTCTAGCACAGATACGCAGTATTTT.

J is TRBJ1-2 and V is TRBV5-1, with no clear D. Germline loops: CDR1 SGHRS, CDR2 YFSETQ. V lost 0 bases to trimming and J lost 8 bases, with 14 bases between them. This CDR3 has 14 amino acids. The CDR3 protein is CASSLAPGLEGYTF. The CDR3, as DNA: TGCGCCAGCAGCTTGGCCCCGGGATTGGAAGGCTACACCTTC.

This chain uses TRBV13 with TRBJ2-7; 10 nucleotides agree with TRBD1. This CDR3 comprises 18 residues. With 5 bases clipped from V and 2 bases from J, the junction kept 15 bases outside the gene matches. Germline V gene data show CDR1 as PRHDT and CDR2 as FYEKMQ (reference sequence). Written as DNA, the CDR3 is TGTGCCAGCAGCCCCCCAAACCGGGACAGGGGAAAGGCCTACGAGCAGTACTTC. Its translation is CASSPPNRDRGKAYEQYF.

The chain couples TRBV2 to TRBJ2-7; TRBD1 matches at 8 bases. The CDR3 loop spans 16 amino acids. Germline lookup yields CDR1 SNHLY and CDR2 FYNNEI. The junction had 12 bases not matched to a gene; V was cut back by 6 bases and J by 2 bases. CDR3 in DNA: TGTGCCAGCAGGGACAGGGCACTACTACCTCCCTACGAGCAGTACTTC. Its translation: CASRDRALLPPYEQYF.

This chain links TRBV4-1 with TRBJ2-3; D uncertain. The CDR3 loop spans 13 amino acids. The V end lost 0 bases, the J end lost 4 bases, and 5 bases lay between the germline ends. Germline CDR1 reads MGHRA; CDR2 reads YSYEKL. This CDR3 is CASSQEGADTQYF. Written as DNA, the CDR3 is TGCGCCAGCAGCCAAGAGGGTGCAGATACGCAGTATTTT.

The CDR3 sequence: CASRTGLAYDNEQFF. The CDR3 region has the DNA TGTGCCAGCAGGACGGGACTCGCATACGACAATGAGCAGTTCTTC. The chain combines TRBV28 with TRBJ2-1; D might be TRBD2 (6 bases). CDR1 and CDR2 (germline): MDHEN, SYDVKM. V gave up 6 bases and J gave up 5 bases, with 17 bases separating them. This CDR3 region has 15 residues.

The chain combines TRBV19 with TRBJ2-2; 9 bases align to TRBD2. This CDR3 region has 17 residues. Losses at the gene ends were 6 bases for V and 0 bases for J; bases not matched to a gene: 8. Germline CDR1 is LNHDA and CDR2 is SQIVND (reference sequence). CDR3 residues: CASSGAGGPPNTGELFF. As DNA, the CDR3 is TGTGCCAGTAGCGGGGCGGGAGGGCCGCCGAACACCGGGGAGCTGTTTTTT.

The chain carries TRBV5-6 and TRBJ2-5, with TRBD2 matching 13 bases. Trimming took 4 bases from V and 5 from J; bases not matched to a gene: 2. Per germline, CDR1 SGHDT and CDR2 YYEEEE. The CDR3 has 14 amino acids. The CDR3 loop is CASSQTSGRETQYF. The CDR3 DNA reads TGTGCCAGCAGCCAGACTAGCGGGAGGGAGACCCAGTACTTC.

The chain recombines TRBV15 with TRBJ1-1; D gene unclear. The CDR3 runs 13 residues. The V and J ends lost 0 bases and 0 bases respectively, with 2 bases between them. The germline CDR1 and CDR2 sequences are LNHNV and YYDKDF (reference sequence). Written as DNA, the CDR3 is TGTGCCACCAGCAGAGATTTGAACACTGAAGCTTTCTTT. It is translated as CATSRDLNTEAFF.

The CDR3, as DNA: TGTGCCAGCAGCTCTGACCGATACAATGAGCAGTTCTTC. Its protein is CASSSDRYNEQFF. The V and J genes are TRBV7-9 and TRBJ2-1, with D unclear. CDR1 is SEHNR and CDR2 is FQNEAQ in the germline V gene (reference sequence). The CDR3 covers 13 residues. The V end was cut by 4 bases, the J end by 4 bases, with 8 bases between.

The genes are TRBV28 and TRBJ2-1; the match to TRBD2 covers 9 bases. V trimming: 6 bases; J trimming: 7 bases; junction bases outside the gene matches: 10. The CDR3 spans 15 residues. Germline CDR1 reads MDHEN; CDR2 reads SYDVKM. The CDR3 region has the DNA TGTGCCAGCAGGGCTAGCGGGGACAGTGGGAATGAGCAGTTCTTC. Protein product: CASRASGDSGNEQFF.

The gene calls are TRBV7-2 and TRBJ2-4; unclear D gene. V was shortened by 2 bases and J by 5 bases, with 7 bases between the two germline ends. This CDR3 is 13 amino acids long. Germline CDR1 and CDR2: SGHTA and FQGNSA. This CDR3 reads CASSLYTENIQYF. The CDR3 nucleotides are TGTGCCAGCAGCTTATACACGGAAAACATTCAGTACTTC.

The genes are TRBV28 and TRBJ2-7; the match to TRBD1 covers 9 bases. This CDR3 is 12 amino acids long. The germline V gene has CDR1 MDHEN and CDR2 SYDVKM. CDR3: CASGTGTYEQYF. The CDR3, as DNA: TGTGCTTCGGGGACAGGGACCTACGAGCAGTACTTC.

This chain uses TRBV11-3 with TRBJ2-5; 9 nucleotides line up with TRBD1. The CDR3 spans 13 residues. With 5 bases clipped from V and 4 bases from J, the junction kept 2 bases outside the gene matches. Germline V gives CDR1 SGHNT, CDR2 YENEEA. CDR3 nucleotides: TGTGCCAGCAGCCCGGACAGGGGAGAGACCCAGTACTTC. Translation: CASSPDRGETQYF.

The genes are TRBV6-1 and TRBJ1-1; D is ambiguous. This CDR3 region has 13 residues. The germline V gene has CDR1 MNHNS and CDR2 SASEGT. The germline V and J ends were trimmed by 7 bases and 1 base, with 10 bases remaining between them. The CDR3 DNA reads TGTGCCAGCATAAATTTTCGGAACACTGAAGCTTTCTTT. It yields the protein CASINFRNTEAFF.

V and J are TRBV2 and TRBJ2-5; 10 bases fit TRBD2. The germline gives CDR1 SNHLY, CDR2 FYNNEI. This CDR3 is built from 16 residues. With 1 base clipped from V and 5 bases from J, the junction kept 7 bases outside the gene matches. The CDR3 is CASSEVGLAGAETQYF. Written as DNA, the CDR3 is TGTGCCAGCAGTGAAGTGGGGCTAGCGGGAGCGGAGACCCAGTACTTC.

This chain links TRBV7-9 with TRBJ1-4; no reliable D call. This CDR3 comprises 15 residues. V shed 1 base and J shed 4 bases, with 10 bases lying between them. CDR1 and CDR2 (germline): SEHNR, FQNEAQ (reference sequence). CDR3 nucleotide sequence: TGTGCCAGCAGCTTAGGTGGGCATGGTAATGAAAAACTGTTTTTT. Translated, it gives CASSLGGHGNEKLFF.

V is TRBV7-2 and J is TRBJ1-3; possibly TRBD1 for D (5 bases). The germline CDR1 and CDR2 sequences are SGHTA and FQGNSA. V shed 6 bases and J shed 0 bases, with 18 bases lying between them. The CDR3 loop spans 17 amino acids. The CDR3 here is CASSTLDTLSSGNTIYF. CDR3 DNA: TGTGCCAGCAGTACCCTGGACACTCTGAGCTCTGGAAACACCATATATTTT.

The rearrangement links TRBV15 to TRBJ1-3, with D unclear. Per the germline V gene, CDR1 is LNHNV and CDR2 is YYDKDF (reference sequence). V was pared by 0 bases and J by 0 bases, with 15 bases between. The CDR3 spans 18 residues. CDR3 loop: CATSRDRRWINSGNTIYF. The CDR3 DNA reads TGTGCCACCAGCAGAGATCGTCGGTGGATAAACTCTGGAAACACCATATATTTT.

V and J are TRBV28 and TRBJ2-3; TRBD1 is a possible D gene (6 bases). V lost 4 bases and J lost 4, with 15 bases in between. Germline lookup yields CDR1 MDHEN and CDR2 SYDVKM. This CDR3 has 15 amino acids. The CDR3 DNA follows: TGTGCCAGCAGTTACAGGGATCCCCTTCCAGATACGCAGTATTTT. Its translation is CASSYRDPLPDTQYF. Full variable domain (rest looked up from reference TRBV28 and TRBJ2-3): DVKVTQSSRYLVKRTGEKVFLECVQDMDHENMFWYRQDPGLGLRLIYFSYDVKMKEKGDIPEGYSVSREKKERFSLILESASTNQTSMYLCASSYRDPLPDTQYFGPGTRLTVL.

This chain connects TRBV27 to TRBJ2-7; D remains unclear. The ends were cut back, 2 bases at V and 1 base at J, with 12 bases in the middle. The length of the CDR3 is 15 residues. In germline, CDR1 is MNHEY, CDR2 SMNVEV (reference sequence). DNA of the CDR3: TGTGCCAGCAGTTTAGCCCCGGACGGGTCCTACGAGCAGTACTTC. Translating it yields CASSLAPDGSYEQYF.

The chain is built from TRBV19 and TRBJ2-1; D is ambiguous. V dropped 4 bases and J dropped 0 bases, with 7 bases sitting between them. Germline assignment: CDR1 LNHDA and CDR2 SQIVND (reference sequence). The CDR3 is made up of 14 amino acids. CDR3 residues: CASSKVSSYNEQFF. DNA for the CDR3: TGTGCCAGTAGTAAGGTTAGCTCCTACAATGAGCAGTTCTTC.

CDR3 residues: CASSLVQGNQPQHF. As DNA, the CDR3 is TGTGCCAGCAGTTTGGTACAGGGAAATCAGCCCCAGCATTTT. V gene TRBV28 combines with J gene TRBJ1-5; tentative D call: TRBD1 (6 bases). CDR3 length: 14 residues. The V gene lost 3 bases and the J gene lost 4 bases, with 10 bases spanning the gap. Germline V CDR1 and CDR2: MDHEN, SYDVKM.